Listed below are T cell receptor beta chains from one sample, sequenced in a study of T cell responses to AZD1222 COVID-19 vaccine. Generated by immunoSEQ multiplex PCR, the TCRdb table keeps only in-frame clones and is missing some. The data hold about 100,000 clones, with 87% observed a single time. The material was peripheral blood, obtained on day 0 of AZD1222 vaccination. The receptor set was obtained from an adult in good health. The CDR3 runs from the conserved cysteine through the conserved F or W. D genes are given only for firm matches. Size is omitted from some rows. Given values are once, few, many or a class for expanded clones.

V: TRBV10-3
J: TRBJ1-3
size: .
D: .
DNA: TGTGCCATCAGTTCTTATGACAGGCGTATTGGTGGAAACACCATATATTTT
CDR3: CAISSYDRRIGGNTIYF

V: TRBV7-9
J: TRBJ1-1
size: .
D: .
DNA: TGTGCCAGCAGCTTCGCTATCGGCCCATCGGCGAGAGACTCTGAAGCTTTCTTT
CDR3: CASSFAIGPSARDSEAFF

V: TRBV4-1
J: TRBJ2-5
size: .
D: .
DNA: TGCGCCAGCAGCCAAGCTAACGGTATCCAAGAGACCCAGTACTTC
CDR3: CASSQANGIQETQYF

V: TRBV18
J: TRBJ1-1
size: few
D: .
DNA: TGTGCCAGCTCACCTTCCCGGGGCACTGAAGCTTTCTTT
CDR3: CASSPSRGTEAFF

V: TRBV28
J: TRBJ2-1
size: .
D: TRBD2
DNA: TGTGCCAGCAGTTTCTGGCTAGCGGGAAGCTCCTACAATGAGCAGTTCTTC
CDR3: CASSFWLAGSSYNEQFF

V: TRBV20-1
J: TRBJ2-5
size: .
D: .
DNA: TGCAGTGCTAGTCCTACTCCGGACTTTTACCAAGAGACCCAGTACTTC
CDR3: CSASPTPDFYQETQYF

V: TRBV6-5
J: TRBJ1-4
size: .
D: .
DNA: TGTGCCAGCAGTTCGCCCTCGCGGTCTAATGAAAAACTGTTTTTT
CDR3: CASSSPSRSNEKLFF

V: TRBV5-4
J: TRBJ1-1
size: .
D: .
DNA: TGTGCCACCTTGAGAGATAGGGGGGGCCAAAAGAACACTGAAGCTTTCTTT
CDR3: CATLRDRGGQKNTEAFF

V: TRBV28
J: TRBJ1-5
size: .
D: .
DNA: TGTGCCAGCAGTCCTAAGAGGGGGTTCAGCAATCAGCCCCAGCATTTT
CDR3: CASSPKRGFSNQPQHF

V: TRBV18
J: TRBJ2-5
size: .
D: .
DNA: TGTGCCAGCTCACCGGAAGAGACCCAGTACTTC
CDR3: CASSPEETQYF

V: TRBV7-8
J: TRBJ2-1
size: .
D: TRBD2
DNA: TGTGCCAGCAGCTATCGGACTAGCTACAATGAGCAGTTCTTC
CDR3: CASSYRTSYNEQFF

V: TRBV4-3
J: TRBJ2-7
size: once
D: .
DNA: TGCGCCAGCAGCCAAGGACTAGGAATCTACGAGCAGTACTTC
CDR3: CASSQGLGIYEQYF

V: TRBV5-6
J: TRBJ1-2
size: few
D: .
DNA: TGTGCCAGCAGCTTTGGCGGGGACGGCTACACCTTC
CDR3: CASSFGGDGYTF

V: TRBV19
J: TRBJ2-1
size: .
D: TRBD2
DNA: TGTGCCAGTAGTAGAACCGGGACTAGCGCTGGGGGCCTCTACAATGAGCAGTTCTTC
CDR3: CASSRTGTSAGGLYNEQFF

V: TRBV5-1
J: TRBJ2-2
size: once
D: TRBD2
DNA: TGCGCCAGCAGCTTGGCTAGCGGGACCGGGGAGCTGTTTTTT
CDR3: CASSLASGTGELFF

V: TRBV3-1/TRBV3-2
J: TRBJ1-6
size: .
D: .
DNA: TGTGCCAGCAGCGTCAAGCGAGAGGTTTTCCACGGTGGTTCACCCCTCCACTTT
CDR3: CASSVKREVFHGGSPLHF

V: TRBV7-9
J: TRBJ2-7
size: .
D: TRBD1
DNA: TGTGCCAGCAGCCCTCGGACAGGGGCGGGTTCCTACGAGCAGTACTTC
CDR3: CASSPRTGAGSYEQYF

V: TRBV5-4
J: TRBJ2-2
size: once
D: TRBD2
DNA: TGTGCCAGCAGCCGGGGGGGGAGCACCGGGGAGCTGTTTTTT
CDR3: CASSRGGSTGELFF

V: TRBV18
J: TRBJ1-2
size: .
D: TRBD1
DNA: TGTGCCAGCTCCCCCGGGACAGGGGGCGATGGCTACACCTTC
CDR3: CASSPGTGGDGYTF

V: TRBV3-1/TRBV3-2
J: TRBJ1-6
size: .
D: .
DNA: TGTGCCAGCAGCCAGGGTTCAGGGCAGGGTGGTTCACCCCTCCACTTT
CDR3: CASSQGSGQGGSPLHF

V: TRBV4-1
J: TRBJ1-4
size: once
D: .
DNA: TGCGCCAGCAGCCAAGATGTATCGTATGCAACTAATGAAAAACTGTTTTTT
CDR3: CASSQDVSYATNEKLFF

V: TRBV30
J: TRBJ1-5
size: .
D: .
DNA: TGTGCCTGGAGTCCCGGGGCGCCGGGACGGCTAGGTCAGCCCCAGCATTTT
CDR3: CAWSPGAPGRLGQPQHF

V: TRBV15
J: TRBJ1-4
size: .
D: .
DNA: TGTGCCACCAGCGCCAAAGGCAGGCTAACTGAAAAACTGTTTTTT
CDR3: CATSAKGRLTEKLFF

V: TRBV7-2
J: TRBJ2-7
size: .
D: TRBD2
DNA: TGTGCCAGCAGCCACCCCCTAGCGGGGGGTCTCACCTACGAGCAGTACTTC
CDR3: CASSHPLAGGLTYEQYF

V: TRBV25-1
J: TRBJ1-1
size: .
D: .
DNA: TGTGCCAGCAGCCAATATCGCAGCAGCACTGAAGCTTTCTTT
CDR3: CASSQYRSSTEAFF

V: TRBV25-1
J: TRBJ2-1
size: .
D: TRBD1
DNA: TGTGCCAGCAAGGGACAGATTTTCTACAATGAGCAGTTCTTC
CDR3: CASKGQIFYNEQFF

V: TRBV15
J: TRBJ1-2
size: medium-sized
D: .
DNA: TGTGCCACCAGCCCTAGTAACGGGGCAGGTTATGGCTACACCTTC
CDR3: CATSPSNGAGYGYTF

V: TRBV4-1
J: TRBJ2-7
size: .
D: .
DNA: TGCGCCAGCAGCCTAGGAGGGGAGAGGTACGAGCAGTACTTC
CDR3: CASSLGGERYEQYF

V: TRBV30
J: TRBJ1-2
size: .
D: TRBD1
DNA: TGTGCCTGGAGGGACAGGGGGTTGGTTTCTCATGGCTACACCTTC
CDR3: CAWRDRGLVSHGYTF

V: TRBV6-2/TRBV6-3
J: TRBJ2-1
size: .
D: .
DNA: TGTGCCAGCAGTTACTCGAGAGGGGGGTTGTGGAATGAGCAGTTCTTC
CDR3: CASSYSRGGLWNEQFF

V: TRBV4-3
J: TRBJ2-5
size: .
D: TRBD1
DNA: TGCGCCAGCAGCCAAGATGGACAGGGAATTGGAGAGACCCAGTACTTC
CDR3: CASSQDGQGIGETQYF

V: TRBV20-1
J: TRBJ1-5
size: .
D: .
DNA: TGCAGTGCTAGTATCGGGACAAACTGGCAGCCCCAGCATTTT
CDR3: CSASIGTNWQPQHF

V: TRBV5-1
J: TRBJ1-6
size: .
D: .
DNA: TGCGCCAGCAGCTTTGAGGTGCTGGGGTTAGGAAATTCACCCCTCCACTTT
CDR3: CASSFEVLGLGNSPLHF

V: TRBV5-5
J: TRBJ1-5
size: .
D: TRBD1
DNA: TGTGCCAGCAGCTCGACAGGGGACCAGCCCCAGCATTTT
CDR3: CASSSTGDQPQHF

V: TRBV11-3
J: TRBJ2-2
size: .
D: TRBD1
DNA: TGTGCCAGCAGCTTAGACAGGGGGCAGGTCACCGGGGAGCTGTTTTTT
CDR3: CASSLDRGQVTGELFF

V: TRBV12-3/TRBV12-4
J: TRBJ1-5
size: .
D: .
DNA: TGTGCCAGCAGTCTCGACCCCAGGCATCAGCATTTT
CDR3: CASSLDPRHQHF

V: TRBV6-5
J: TRBJ2-7
size: once
D: .
DNA: TGTGCCAGCAGTTACCAGGTCCGCTACGAGCAGTACTTC
CDR3: CASSYQVRYEQYF

V: TRBV21-1
J: TRBJ1-4
size: once
D: .
DNA: TGTGCCAGCAGCAAAAGGACAGGGAAGGAAGTGGGAGAAAAACTGTTTTTT
CDR3: CASSKRTGKEVGEKLFF

V: TRBV10-1
J: TRBJ2-3
size: .
D: .
DNA: TGCGCCAGCAGTGTAGTCAGTAAGGGATGGCCAGATACGCAGTATTTT
CDR3: CASSVVSKGWPDTQYF

V: TRBV3-1/TRBV3-2
J: TRBJ1-3
size: .
D: .
DNA: TGTGCCAGCAGCCACTGGGGGGTACCCGGAAACACCATATATTTT
CDR3: CASSHWGVPGNTIYF